A single sample gave rise to the 13 T cell receptor beta chains below, sequenced in a study of cytomegalovirus exposure and HLA in healthy donors. The primer mix had 60 Vbeta and 13 Jbeta primers. The table came from immunoSEQ multiplex PCR; TCRdb's copy has only in-frame clones and leaves some out. Altogether 35,000 to 50,000 clones are present, almost 70% being singletons, with the ten largest covering about 4%. The source material was PBMCs. Receptor source: a man between 35 and 55 years old in good health and CMV-seronegative.

J is TRBJ2-1 and V is TRBV28, with 10 bases aligning to TRBD2. This CDR3 comprises 14 residues. CDR1 MDHEN and CDR2 SYDVKM come from the germline V gene. The trim removed 7 bases at V and 4 bases at J, leaving 4 bases unmatched. The CDR3 spells CASKRGGSYNEQFF. The CDR3, as DNA: TGTGCCAGCAAGCGGGGGGGAAGTTACAATGAGCAGTTCTTC.

The chain links TRBV6-5 to TRBJ1-2; TRBD1 matches at 12 bases. Germline CDR1 and CDR2: MNHEY and SVGAGI. This CDR3 comprises 16 residues. V gave up 1 base and J gave up 4 bases; unmatched junction bases: 4. CDR3 loop: CASSYYGTGGSYGYTF. In nucleotides, the CDR3 is TGTGCCAGCAGTTACTACGGGACAGGGGGCAGCTATGGCTACACCTTC.

This chain uses TRBV5-1 with TRBJ2-7, with TRBD2 matching 11 bases. V lost 4 bases to trimming and J lost 4 bases; unmatched junction nucleotides: 4. There are 14 residues in the CDR3. CDR1 is SGHRS and CDR2 is YFSETQ in the germline V gene. Here the CDR3 reads CASSGTSGGYEQYF. The CDR3 coding sequence is TGCGCCAGCAGCGGCACTAGCGGGGGATACGAGCAGTACTTC. Using reference TRBV5-1 and TRBJ2-7 for the parts outside the CDR3, the full variable domain is KAGVTQTPRYLIKTRGQQVTLSCSPISGHRSVSWYQQTPGQGLQFLFEYFSETQRNKGNFPGRFSGRQFSNSRSEMNVSTLELGDSALYLCASSGTSGGYEQYFGPGTRLTVT.

This clone was seen only a few times. V gene TRBV6-5 combines with J gene TRBJ2-7, with 8 bases identical to TRBD2. Per germline, CDR1 MNHEY and CDR2 SVGAGI. The CDR3 is 12 residues long. Trimming took 6 bases from V and 6 from J; bases not matched to a gene: 4. The CDR3 loop reads CASSFTSGEQYF. The CDR3 region has the DNA TGTGCCAGCAGCTTTACTAGCGGCGAGCAGTACTTC.

This clone was detected only a few times. Here the CDR3 DNA reads TGCGCCAGCAGCTTGGAGGCAGGGGGCGACCCTGAAGCTTTCTTT. Its translation: CASSLEAGGDPEAFF. The chain combines TRBV5-1 with TRBJ1-1; 8 bases are a match to TRBD1. The CDR3 has 15 amino acids. Germline trimming cut 0 bases from V and 6 bases from J; bases unmatched to any gene: 7. From germline, CDR1 is SGHRS and CDR2 YFSETQ.

By sample fraction, this clone is medium-sized. The chain couples TRBV6-1 to TRBJ1-1, with unresolved D. V shed 5 bases and J shed 3 bases, with 10 bases lying between them. The CDR3 consists of 13 residues. CDR1 is MNHNS and CDR2 is SASEGT in the germline V gene. The CDR3 nucleotides are TGTGCCAGCAGTCGGCAGGCCTACACTGAAGCTTTCTTT. Translating gives CASSRQAYTEAFF.

The V call is TRBV7-2, the J call TRBJ1-4; perhaps TRBD1 as D (5 bases). The CDR3 is made up of 14 amino acids. Germline CDR1 reads SGHTA; CDR2 reads FQGNSA. Trimming took 6 bases from V and 5 from J, leaving 13 bases between them. The CDR3 DNA follows: TGTGCCAGCAGTCCCGACAGCGCAAATGAAAAACTGTTTTTT. It encodes CASSPDSANEKLFF. The full variable domain, its missing parts supplied by reference TRBV7-2 and TRBJ1-4, is GAGVSQSPSNKVTEKGKDVELRCDPISGHTALYWYRQSLGQGLEFLIYFQGNSAPDKSGLPSDRFSAERTGGSVSTLTIQRTQQEDSAVYLCASSPDSANEKLFFGSGTQLSVL.

This sequence joins TRBV6-6 and TRBJ1-2; TRBD1 matches at 8 bases. V lost 6 bases to trimming and J lost 4 bases; unmatched junction nucleotides: 10. Germline V gene lookup returns CDR1 MNHNY and CDR2 SVGAGI (reference sequence). The length of the CDR3 is 15 residues. CDR3 in DNA: TGTGCCAGCAGACGTGACAGGGGTTCCGGCTATGGCTACACCTTC. Protein product: CASRRDRGSGYGYTF.

The chain carries TRBV7-6 and TRBJ1-1; maybe TRBD1 (5 bases). Trimming stripped 5 bases from V and 1 base from J, with 11 bases between. Germline V gene lookup returns CDR1 SGHVS and CDR2 FNYEAQ. This CDR3 comprises 14 residues. CDR3 nucleotide sequence: TGTGCCAGCAGCATTAACGACAGGAACACTGAAGCTTTCTTT. Translation gives CASSINDRNTEAFF.

This clone has a handful of counts. The chain links TRBV6-1 to TRBJ1-2; possibly TRBD1 for D (5 bases). The ends were cut back, 5 bases at V and 5 bases at J, with 15 bases in the middle. This CDR3 contains 14 residues. Germline V gives CDR1 MNHNS, CDR2 SASEGT. DNA for the CDR3: TGTGCCAGCAGTACGGGACTTCCTCTTTATGGCTACACCTTC. It translates to CASSTGLPLYGYTF.

The chain joins TRBV19 to TRBJ2-7; 14 bases are shared with TRBD2. CDR1 and CDR2 from the germline V gene are LNHDA and SQIVND (reference sequence). Trimming cost V 5 bases and J 5 bases; bases outside gene matches: 2. The CDR3 consists of 14 residues. The CDR3 nucleotides read TGTGCCAGTAGTCCGACTAGCGGGGGGGACGAGCAGTACTTC. Its translation is CASSPTSGGDEQYF.

The rearrangement uses TRBV7-2 and TRBJ1-2; TRBD1 might be the D (6 bases). The germline gives CDR1 SGHTA, CDR2 FQGNSA. The CDR3 is 15 residues long. Trimming removed 0 bases at V and 4 bases at J, with 12 bases between. For the CDR3, the DNA is TGTGCCAGCAGCTTAGCCCACCGACAGGCCTATGGCTACACCTTC. It yields the protein CASSLAHRQAYGYTF. The complete variable domain, with remaining parts taken from reference TRBV7-2 and TRBJ1-2, reads GAGVSQSPSNKVTEKGKDVELRCDPISGHTALYWYRQSLGQGLEFLIYFQGNSAPDKSGLPSDRFSAERTGGSVSTLTIQRTQQEDSAVYLCASSLAHRQAYGYTFGSGTRLTVV.

The chain has TRBV6-5 and TRBJ2-7; possible D gene TRBD1, 6 bases. Germline assignment: CDR1 MNHEY and CDR2 SVGAGI. V was cut by 6 bases and J by 1 base, with 13 bases left in between. The CDR3 is 14 amino acids. The CDR3 region has the DNA TGTGCCAGCAGACGCACAGGGTCTTCCTACGAGCAGTACTTC. The encoded protein is CASRRTGSSYEQYF.